This T cell receptor beta chain came from a study of immune evolution from preneoplasia to lung adenocarcinoma. Background on the study: HLA loss of heterozygosity: over 5.5% AIS, over 12% MIA, about 32% ADC, none AAH.

V lost 2 bases and J 1 base, leaving 6 bases between the germline ends. This CDR3 is 13 amino acids long. Germline CDR1 is SGHNT and CDR2 is YYREEE (reference sequence). The repertoire was sequenced with immunoSEQ multiplex PCR; TCRdb's copy has only in-frame clones and lacks some. Seen here are around 7,500 clones, 83% observed once, and the top ten hold around 2.9%. Study outcomes and limitations: Later-stage lesions seemingly showed higher T cell density and diversity than normal lung. Normal lung had the highest top T cell clone frequencies.

In this sample, this clone turned up a few times. The antigen is unknown. This clonotype was sampled from a person aged 70 to 79 with lung adenocarcinoma. The sequenced sample consisted of FFPE minimally invasive lung adenocarcinoma tissue. This chain joins TRBV5-4 and TRBJ1-1; no clear D gene. The CDR3 DNA follows: TGTGCCAGCAGCTTTAGCCCGAACACTGAAGCTTTCTTT. Translation: CASSFSPNTEAFF.